This entry is about one TCR beta chain. Profiled with immunoSEQ multiplex PCR; TCRdb holds only in-frame clones, not every one. The repertoire has about 380,000 clones, 85% to 95% of them found once; the top ten carry approximately 0.02%. This sample stems from a study of shared T cell receptors in the human thymus. V was trimmed by 8 bases and J by 7 bases, leaving 20 bases between them. The germline gives CDR1 LNHDA, CDR2 SQIVND (reference sequence). This CDR3 region has 14 residues. Sample: thymocytes. This sequence joins TRBV19 and TRBJ1-1; perhaps TRBD1 as D (5 bases). The source of this sequence is a human donor. The CDR3 spells CASGYPLGADEAFF. The CDR3 nucleotides are TGTGCCAGTGGTTATCCCCTAGGGGCGGATGAAGCTTTCTTT.